Presented here are 9 T cell receptor beta chains from one specimen sequenced in a study of T cells in Graves' hyperthyroidism and ophthalmopathy. The investigators amplified TCR beta CDR3 regions from RNA transcripts. RT-PCR in the first round (using the HTBI primer set) targeted the TCR CDR3. TCRdb re-derived calls from the multiplex PCR reads in MiXCR, one entry per CDR3 protein. The sample lists hundreds of thousands of distinct CDR3 sequences, 35% to 40% seen once, with over 8% in the top ten. The source material was blood. These receptors all come from a man aged 18 to 29 with Graves' hyperthyroidism.

This clonotype was counted a single time. V is TRBV7-8 and J is TRBJ2-7, with TRBD2 as a possible D gene (5 bases). Looked up from germline, CDR1 is SGHVS and CDR2 is FQNEAQ. V was cut by 5 bases and J by 4 bases, with 18 bases left in between. The length of the CDR3 is 15 residues. The DNA for the CDR3 is TGTGCCAGCAGCAGAGTGGCTAGCAGAGAGTACGAGCAGTACTTC. Its translation is CASSRVASREYEQYF.

The V call is TRBV2, the J call TRBJ2-7, with unresolved D. V lost 7 bases and J 6 bases, leaving 13 bases between the germline ends. Germline loops: CDR1 SNHLY, CDR2 FYNNEI. This CDR3 spans 12 amino acids. The DNA of the CDR3 is TGTGCCAGCACCCACACCGGTGGCGAGCAGTACTTC. Amino acid sequence: CASTHTGGEQYF.

Ten or more counts support this clonotype. The chain employs TRBV25-1 and TRBJ1-1, with unresolved D. CDR3 length: 15 residues. CDR1 is MGHDK and CDR2 is SYGVNS in the germline V gene. Trimming took 5 bases from V and 0 from J, leaving 13 bases between them. The CDR3 spells CASSKHGPMNTEAFF. The DNA for the CDR3 is TGTGCCAGCAGTAAACACGGACCTATGAACACTGAAGCTTTCTTT.

This clonotype came up many times. V gene TRBV6-6 combines with J gene TRBJ2-7; 8 nucleotides line up with TRBD2. The CDR3 has 13 amino acids. The junction had 6 bases not matched to a gene; V was cut back by 8 bases and J by 3 bases. The germline V gene encodes CDR1 MNHNY and CDR2 SVGAGI (reference sequence). The CDR3 protein is CASHSGRLYEQYF. DNA of the CDR3: TGTGCCAGCCACAGCGGGAGACTCTACGAGCAGTACTTC.

The V gene is TRBV9, the J gene TRBJ2-5, with 7 bases that match TRBD2. V shed 4 bases, J shed 4 bases, and the junction held 16 bases outside the gene matches. CDR3 length equals 17 residues. Germline V gives CDR1 SGDLS, CDR2 YYNGEE. CDR3 loop: CASSHFIGGGRAETQYF. In nucleotides, the CDR3 is TGTGCCAGCAGCCACTTTATCGGGGGAGGGAGGGCAGAGACCCAGTACTTC.

CDR3 in amino acids: CASSVRGTPLHF. CDR3 in DNA: TGTGCCAGCTCAGTCCGGGGGACACCCCTCCACTTT. J is TRBJ1-6 and V is TRBV2, with D possibly being TRBD1 (5 bases). In germline, CDR1 is SNHLY, CDR2 FYNNEI. CDR3 length: 12 residues. Trimming cost V 8 bases and J 11 bases, with 13 bases left between them.

This clonotype has only a few counts. V and J are TRBV13 and TRBJ2-7, with TRBD2 matching over 9 bases. The length of the CDR3 is 15 residues. J was trimmed by 2 bases and V by 6 bases; bases with no gene match: 8. Looked up from germline, CDR1 is PRHDT and CDR2 is FYEKMQ (reference sequence). The CDR3 loop is CASRLSGSVAYEQYF. Here the CDR3 DNA reads TGTGCCAGCAGACTTAGCGGGAGTGTCGCCTACGAGCAGTACTTC.

The chain employs TRBV12-3 or TRBV12-4 and TRBJ2-2, with TRBD1 identical over 7 bases. V shed 3 bases and J 3 bases; nucleotides not matched to a gene: 4. CDR3 size: 15 residues. The CDR3 is CASSLTDRDTGELFF. The CDR3, as DNA: TGTGCCAGCAGTTTGACCGACAGGGACACCGGGGAGCTGTTTTTT.

The V and J genes are TRBV29-1 and TRBJ1-2; a possible D gene is TRBD1 (6 bases). This CDR3 comprises 12 residues. Trimming took off 5 bases at V and 5 bases at J, with 12 bases between the two ends. Germline CDR1 and CDR2: SQVTM and ANQGSEA. CDR3 sequence reads: CSVYRARYGYTF. CDR3 DNA sequence: TGCAGCGTTTACAGGGCGCGGTATGGCTACACCTTC. Complete variable domain (other parts from reference TRBV29-1 and TRBJ1-2): SAVISQKPSRDICQRGTSLTIQCQVDSQVTMMFWYRQQPGQSLTLIATANQGSEATYESGFVIDKFPISRPNLTFSTLTVSNMSPEDSSIYLCSVYRARYGYTFGSGTRLTVV.